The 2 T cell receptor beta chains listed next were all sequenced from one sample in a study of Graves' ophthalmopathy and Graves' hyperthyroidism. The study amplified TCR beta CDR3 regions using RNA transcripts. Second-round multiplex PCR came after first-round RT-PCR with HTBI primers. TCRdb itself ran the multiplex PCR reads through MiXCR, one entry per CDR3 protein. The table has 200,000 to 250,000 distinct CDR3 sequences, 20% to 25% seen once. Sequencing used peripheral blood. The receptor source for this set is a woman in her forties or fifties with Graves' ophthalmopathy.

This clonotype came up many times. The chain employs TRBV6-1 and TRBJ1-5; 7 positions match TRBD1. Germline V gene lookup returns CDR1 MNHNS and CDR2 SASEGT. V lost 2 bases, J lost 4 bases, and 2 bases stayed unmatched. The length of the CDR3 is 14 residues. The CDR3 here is CASSELQGNQPQHF. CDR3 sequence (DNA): TGTGCCAGCAGTGAATTACAGGGGAATCAGCCCCAGCATTTT.

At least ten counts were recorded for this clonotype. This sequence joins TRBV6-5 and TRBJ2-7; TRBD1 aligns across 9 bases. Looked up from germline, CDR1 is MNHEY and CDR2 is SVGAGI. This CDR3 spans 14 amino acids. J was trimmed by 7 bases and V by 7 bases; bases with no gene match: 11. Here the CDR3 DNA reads TGTGCCAGCACCCCCGGGACAGGGTATACGGAGCAGTACTTC. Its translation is CASTPGTGYTEQYF.